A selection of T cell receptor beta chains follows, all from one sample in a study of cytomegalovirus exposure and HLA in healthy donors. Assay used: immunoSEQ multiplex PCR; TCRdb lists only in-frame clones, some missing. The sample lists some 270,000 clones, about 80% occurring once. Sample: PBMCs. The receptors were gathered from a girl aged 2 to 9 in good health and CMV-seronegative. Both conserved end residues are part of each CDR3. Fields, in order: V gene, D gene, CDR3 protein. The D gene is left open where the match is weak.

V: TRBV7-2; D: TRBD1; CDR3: CASSLGGQGDSPLHF
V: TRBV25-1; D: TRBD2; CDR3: CASSGTSLVEQFF
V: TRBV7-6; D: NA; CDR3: CASSLGREGSGYTF
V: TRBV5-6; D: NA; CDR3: CASSPDYQETQYF
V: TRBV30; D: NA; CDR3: CAWSSGSGPYEQYF
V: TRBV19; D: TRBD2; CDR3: CASSHLAGTYNEQFF
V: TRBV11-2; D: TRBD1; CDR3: CASSFYPGQGSYEQYF
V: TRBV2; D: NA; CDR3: CASSEFSGSETQYF
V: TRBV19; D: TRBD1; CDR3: CASSTTGTQTQYF
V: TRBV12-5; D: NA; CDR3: CASGFGRERTDTQYF
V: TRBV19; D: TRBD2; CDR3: CASSIGTSVHSGANVLTF
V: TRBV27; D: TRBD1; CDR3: CASSLTGANYGYTF
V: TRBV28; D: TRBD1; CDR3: CASTRPGGYEQYF
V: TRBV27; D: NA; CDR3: CASSPSGPTYEQYF
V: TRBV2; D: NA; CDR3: CASSEGPRETQYF
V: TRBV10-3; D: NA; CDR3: CAISEVETARPLHF
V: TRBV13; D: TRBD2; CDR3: CASSVLAGVEQYF
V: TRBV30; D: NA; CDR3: CAWSGVTGIEAFF
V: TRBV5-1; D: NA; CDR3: CASSLFGPTDTQYF
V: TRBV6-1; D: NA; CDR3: CASSEHLVAIDQPQHF
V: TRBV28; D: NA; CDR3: CASLKQVGYGYTF
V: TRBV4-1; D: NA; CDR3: CASSQDLYGQYTGELFF
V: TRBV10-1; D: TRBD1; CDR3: CASSDSDRADTQYF
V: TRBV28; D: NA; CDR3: CASSLMGPNVALHF
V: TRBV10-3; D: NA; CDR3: CAISEGLKKSNQPQHF
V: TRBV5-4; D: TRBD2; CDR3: CASSTQGAGGKDTQYF
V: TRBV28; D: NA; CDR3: CASFSDSDLYF
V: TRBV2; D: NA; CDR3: CASCPEPWNYGYTF
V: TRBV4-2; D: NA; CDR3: CASSQEPSGRAFTGELFF
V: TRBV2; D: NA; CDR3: CASSGLAFGYTF
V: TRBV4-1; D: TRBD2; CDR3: CASSQNSGTRTDTQYF
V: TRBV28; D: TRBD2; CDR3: CASSGLAELMPDEQFF
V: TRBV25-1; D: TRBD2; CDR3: CASSEPSSTSEGYEQYF
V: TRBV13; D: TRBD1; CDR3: CASGQGAKNIQYF
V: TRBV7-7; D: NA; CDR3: CASSPGVGMNTEAFF
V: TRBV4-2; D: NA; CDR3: CASSQEVGGGDEQYF
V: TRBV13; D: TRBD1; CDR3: CASSVSGTGLGGYTF
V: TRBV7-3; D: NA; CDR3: CASSLTGADSPLHF
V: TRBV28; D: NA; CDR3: CASSLPGGEKLFF
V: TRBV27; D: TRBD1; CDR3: CASSLTRGKQYF
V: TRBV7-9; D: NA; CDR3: CSSSLTVGSYNEQFF
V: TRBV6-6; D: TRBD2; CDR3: CASSSASGGTDTQYF
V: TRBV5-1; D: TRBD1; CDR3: CASSRDRGSYEQYF
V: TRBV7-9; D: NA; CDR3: CASSLVGHRAFF
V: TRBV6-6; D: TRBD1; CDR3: CASSPGQGFSGELFF
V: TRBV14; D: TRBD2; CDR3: CASSQSRLAGGPDYNEQFF
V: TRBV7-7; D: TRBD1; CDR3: CASSGRQGDEQYF
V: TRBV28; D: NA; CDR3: CASSFFQEETQYF
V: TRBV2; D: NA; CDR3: CASMGGTYEQYF
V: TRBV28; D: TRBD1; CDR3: CASSLGGQGALFYEQYF